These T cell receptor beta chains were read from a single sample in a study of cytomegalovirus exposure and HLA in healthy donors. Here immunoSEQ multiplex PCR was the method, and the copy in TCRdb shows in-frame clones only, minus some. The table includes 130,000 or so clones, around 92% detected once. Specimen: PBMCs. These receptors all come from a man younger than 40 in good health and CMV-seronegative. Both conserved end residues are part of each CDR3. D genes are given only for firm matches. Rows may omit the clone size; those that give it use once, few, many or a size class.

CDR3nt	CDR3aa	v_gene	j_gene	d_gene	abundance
TGTGCCAGCAGCTTGGCACGGGAACTAGCGGGGGAGCAGTTCTTC	CASSLARELAGEQFF	TRBV5-4	TRBJ2-1	TRBD2	NA
TGTGCCAGCAGCGTGTCCACAGGGGAATTTGGGTATGGCTACACCTTC	CASSVSTGEFGYGYTF	TRBV9	TRBJ1-2	TRBD1	once
TGTGCCAGCAGTTACGTAGTGAACACCGGGGAGCTGTTTTTT	CASSYVVNTGELFF	TRBV6-5	TRBJ2-2	NA	NA
TGCGCCAGCATACAGGGGTTATCCTACAATGAGCAGTTCTTC	CASIQGLSYNEQFF	TRBV5-1	TRBJ2-1	TRBD1	NA
TGTGCCAGCAGTCCAGGGTGGGACTATGGCTACACCTTC	CASSPGWDYGYTF	TRBV2	TRBJ1-2	NA	NA
TGCGCCAGCAGCTTCATAGCGGGGGGGTTCAATGAGCAGTTCTTC	CASSFIAGGFNEQFF	TRBV5-1	TRBJ2-1	TRBD2	NA
TGTGCCGCCGGGTCACAGGGAAACAATGAGCAGTTCTTC	CAAGSQGNNEQFF	TRBV10-3	TRBJ2-1	NA	NA
TGTGCCCGCAGGGAGTCAGGGGAAGAGACCCAGTACTTC	CARRESGEETQYF	TRBV25-1	TRBJ2-5	NA	NA
TGTGCCGGCAGCTTGAGAAGCGGGGGAGTCTCTGGAAACACCATATATTTT	CAGSLRSGGVSGNTIYF	TRBV5-5	TRBJ1-3	NA	NA
TGTGCCAGCAGCTTGGGACAGGGATTCAATGAGCAGTTCTTC	CASSLGQGFNEQFF	TRBV11-2	TRBJ2-1	TRBD1	NA
TGTGCCAGCAGCGCGGGACAGGGGGCCATGGTAGTACACTTT	CASSAGQGAMVVHF	TRBV28	TRBJ1-6	TRBD1	few
TGTGCTAGTGGTTCTATGACAGGGGGCGAGCAGTACTTC	CASGSMTGGEQYF	TRBV12-5	TRBJ2-7	TRBD1	few
TGTGCCAGCAGCTTAGGTGTAGGCGCAGGGCAGTTCTTC	CASSLGVGAGQFF	TRBV11-3	TRBJ2-1	NA	NA
TGTGCCAGCAGCTTGGCCCACCTGTCGGGACAGGGGCACGAGCAGTACTTC	CASSLAHLSGQGHEQYF	TRBV5-8	TRBJ2-7	TRBD1	NA
TGTGCCAGCAGCTGGCGATCTGGGACAGGGCGCGACTATGGCTACACCTTC	CASSWRSGTGRDYGYTF	TRBV13	TRBJ1-2	TRBD1	NA
TGCGCCAGCAGCTTGACCACGGGGTCTGGAAACACCATATATTTT	CASSLTTGSGNTIYF	TRBV5-1	TRBJ1-3	NA	few
TGTGCCAGCTCACCGAGGAGGACAGGGGAGAACACTGAAGCTTTCTTT	CASSPRRTGENTEAFF	TRBV18	TRBJ1-1	TRBD1	NA
TGCGCCAGCAGCTTCGGAAGACTAGCGGGGGAGCGGTATGAGCAGTTCTTC	CASSFGRLAGERYEQFF	TRBV5-1	TRBJ2-1	TRBD2	NA
TGCGCCAGCAGCATGACAGAGAATTCACCCCTCCACTTT	CASSMTENSPLHF	TRBV5-1	TRBJ1-6	NA	few
TGTGCCAGCAGCCCGGGACTAGCTTACAATGAGCAGTTCTTC	CASSPGLAYNEQFF	TRBV28	TRBJ2-1	TRBD2	NA
TGCGCCAGCAGCCAAGTATTGAGCGGGGGAAAAGAGACCCAGTACTTC	CASSQVLSGGKETQYF	TRBV4-3	TRBJ2-5	TRBD2	NA
TGTGCCAGCACCCGGGGGTACGAGCAGTACTTC	CASTRGYEQYF	TRBV7-9	TRBJ2-7	NA	NA
TGTGCCAGCATGGCAGCCTTTGTGGGAGACTTC	CASMAAFVGDF	TRBV2	TRBJ1-2	NA	NA
TGCGCCAGCAGCCAAGGGCCGGGACAGCGCAATCAGCCCCAGCATTTT	CASSQGPGQRNQPQHF	TRBV4-1	TRBJ1-5	TRBD1	many
TGTGCCAGCAGATGGGGCGGGGGCTACGAGCAGTACTTC	CASRWGGGYEQYF	TRBV5-8	TRBJ2-7	TRBD2	NA
TGCGCCAGCAGCTTGGAGGGAGAGTCCTACCTCTACGAGCAGTACTTC	CASSLEGESYLYEQYF	TRBV5-1	TRBJ2-7	NA	NA
TGTGCCAGCAGCCCAAGGTATAGCGGGGGGGGAAGCAATGAGCAGTTCTTC	CASSPRYSGGGSNEQFF	TRBV27	TRBJ2-1	TRBD2	NA
TGTGCCAGCAGCCTGAGACTAGCGTCAGGGGAGACCCAGTACTTC	CASSLRLASGETQYF	TRBV14	TRBJ2-5	TRBD2	NA
TGTGCCAGCAGCCAGACTGGACTAGCGTTCGGGGAGCTGTTTTTT	CASSQTGLAFGELFF	TRBV5-4	TRBJ2-2	TRBD2	NA
TGTGCCAGCAGTGAATATGGGGTGGGGGGCACTGAAGCTTTCTTT	CASSEYGVGGTEAFF	TRBV25-1	TRBJ1-1	NA	NA
TGCGCCAGCAGCTTGGCAGGGGGCACAGATACGCAGTATTTT	CASSLAGGTDTQYF	TRBV5-1	TRBJ2-3	NA	NA
TGCAGCGCTACAGGGGGCGCCGACACCGGGGAGCTGTTTTTT	CSATGGADTGELFF	TRBV29-1	TRBJ2-2	TRBD1	NA
TGCGCCAGCAGCCCGGGACAGGGGGCTGGGGCCAACGTCCTGACTTTC	CASSPGQGAGANVLTF	TRBV4-1	TRBJ2-6	TRBD1	NA
TGTGCCAGTTCCTCTAGCACAGGGTTGACTGAAGCTTTCTTT	CASSSSTGLTEAFF	TRBV6-1	TRBJ1-1	NA	NA
TGTGCCAGTAGTAGTCTGACTAGCGGGGAGGTACTATACACCGGGGAGCTGTTTTTT	CASSSLTSGEVLYTGELFF	TRBV19	TRBJ2-2	TRBD2	NA
TGTGCCAGCTCACCGGCAGAACACAATCAGCCCCAGCATTTT	CASSPAEHNQPQHF	TRBV18	TRBJ1-5	NA	once
TGTGCCAGCTCCCAGACGGGGGGGCGCACAGATACGCAGTATTTT	CASSQTGGRTDTQYF	TRBV18	TRBJ2-3	TRBD2	NA
TGTGCCACCAGCAGTACAGACTACGAGCAGTACTTC	CATSSTDYEQYF	TRBV15	TRBJ2-7	NA	NA
TGTGCCAGCAGTTCATGGGGACAGGGGAGGGTCAATCAGCCCCAGCATTTT	CASSSWGQGRVNQPQHF	TRBV28	TRBJ1-5	TRBD1	NA
TGTGCCAGCAGTCCCGGACAGGGGGCGCCAAGGGCTCAGTACTTC	CASSPGQGAPRAQYF	TRBV27	TRBJ2-5	TRBD1	NA
TGTGCCAGCAGCGGCGGGCCGAACACCGGGGAGCTGTTTTTT	CASSGGPNTGELFF	TRBV7-2	TRBJ2-2	NA	once
TGTGCCAGCAGCGAGGTCGAGACTAATGAAAAACTGTTTTTT	CASSEVETNEKLFF	TRBV7-8	TRBJ1-4	NA	NA
TGTGCCAGCAGTCCGGGGGGCTCTGGAAACACCATATATTTT	CASSPGGSGNTIYF	TRBV28	TRBJ1-3	NA	NA
TGCGCCAGCAGTCCGCGGGGAATGGGCTACGAGCAGTACTTC	CASSPRGMGYEQYF	TRBV5-1	TRBJ2-7	NA	NA
TGTGCCAGCAGCTTGAACAGTTTCCGGGAGCAGTACTTC	CASSLNSFREQYF	TRBV11-2	TRBJ2-7	NA	NA
TGCAGCGTTGAGGTCGACTCCCCGAACACCGGGGAGCTGTTTTTT	CSVEVDSPNTGELFF	TRBV29-1	TRBJ2-2	NA	NA
TGTGCCAGCAGCCCTTGGACTCAGAACACTGAAGCTTTCTTT	CASSPWTQNTEAFF	TRBV7-9	TRBJ1-1	NA	NA
TGTGCCAGCGAGCCTCGACGGGGAATTTACAATGAGCAGTTCTTC	CASEPRRGIYNEQFF	TRBV19	TRBJ2-1	NA	NA
TGTGCCAGCAGTTACACCGGGACAAGGGCCGCTTTCTTT	CASSYTGTRAAFF	TRBV28	TRBJ1-1	NA	NA
TGTGCCAGCAGCGTCGACAGGGAGAGAGAGACCCAGTACTTC	CASSVDRERETQYF	TRBV5-6	TRBJ2-5	TRBD1	NA